The present entry profiles one T cell receptor (beta chain) with its context. The record originates from a study of CD4 T cells in relation to SARS-CoV-2 and coronaviruses. Whole-study context: Crossreactive spike epitopes shared across donors were mapped to their HLA restriction.

Assay used: immunoSEQ multiplex PCR; TCRdb lists only in-frame clones, some missing. Among under 90,000 clones listed, more than 85% were seen once. Germline CDR1 is MDHEN and CDR2 is SYDVKM. CDR3 size: 13 residues. V was clipped by 5 bases and J by 14 bases, with 19 bases between them. The unexposed donors gave CD4+ T cells in about 2011-2019, prior to COVID-19. This receptor was taken from a human donor in good health. This chain connects TRBV28 to TRBJ2-1, with D maybe TRBD2 (5 bases). Source material: naive CD4+ T cells from PBMCs. Subset described: naive CD4+ T cells isolated by negative enrichment. As DNA, the CDR3 is TGTGCCAGCAGTCCCCGGACTCCAATGAGGGAGTTCTTC. Encoded protein: CASSPRTPMREFF.